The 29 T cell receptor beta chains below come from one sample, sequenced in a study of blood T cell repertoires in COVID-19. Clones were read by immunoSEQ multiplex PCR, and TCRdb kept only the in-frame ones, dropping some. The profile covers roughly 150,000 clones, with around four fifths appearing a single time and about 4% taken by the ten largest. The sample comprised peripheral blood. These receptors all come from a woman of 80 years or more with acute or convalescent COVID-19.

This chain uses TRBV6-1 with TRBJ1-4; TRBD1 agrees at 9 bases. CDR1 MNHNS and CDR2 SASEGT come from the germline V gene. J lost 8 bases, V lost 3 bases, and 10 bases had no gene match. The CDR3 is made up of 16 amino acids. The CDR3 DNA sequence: TGTGCCAGCAGTGACGGGGGGGGGACAGGGTCCGAAAAACTGTTTTTT. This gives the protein CASSDGGGTGSEKLFF.

The CDR3 nucleotides are TGTGCCTGGACAGGGATAAGGACCGGGGAGCTGTTTTTT. Translated, it gives CAWTGIRTGELFF. V is TRBV30 and J is TRBJ2-2, with D possibly TRBD1 on 5 matching bases. This CDR3 comprises 13 residues. Trimming shortened V by 4 bases and J by 5 bases, and 11 bases separated the two germline ends. The germline gives CDR1 GTSNPN, CDR2 SVGIG (reference sequence).

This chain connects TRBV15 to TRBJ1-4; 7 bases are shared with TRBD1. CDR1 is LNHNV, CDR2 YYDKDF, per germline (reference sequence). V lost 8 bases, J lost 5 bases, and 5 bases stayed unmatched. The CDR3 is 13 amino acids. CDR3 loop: CATEGGVNEKLFF. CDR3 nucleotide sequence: TGTGCCACCGAAGGGGGCGTAAATGAAAAACTGTTTTTT.

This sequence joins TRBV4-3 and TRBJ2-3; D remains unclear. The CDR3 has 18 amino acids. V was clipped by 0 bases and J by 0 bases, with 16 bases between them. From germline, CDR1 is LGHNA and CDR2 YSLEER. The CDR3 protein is CASSQELMRQTSTDTQYF. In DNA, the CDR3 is TGCGCCAGCAGCCAAGAGTTGATGAGGCAGACTAGCACAGATACGCAGTATTTT.

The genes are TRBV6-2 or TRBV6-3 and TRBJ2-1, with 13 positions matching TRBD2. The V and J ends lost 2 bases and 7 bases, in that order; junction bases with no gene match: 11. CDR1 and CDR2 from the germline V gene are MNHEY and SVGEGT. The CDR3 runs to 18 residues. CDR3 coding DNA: TGTGCCAGCAGTTACGAGAGGCGACTAGCGGGAGGAATAAATGAGCAGTTCTTC. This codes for CASSYERRLAGGINEQFF.

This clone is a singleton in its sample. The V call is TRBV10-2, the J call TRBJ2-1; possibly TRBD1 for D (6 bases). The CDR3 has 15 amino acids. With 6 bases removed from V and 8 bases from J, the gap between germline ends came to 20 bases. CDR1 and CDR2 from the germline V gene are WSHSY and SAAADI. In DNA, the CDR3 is TGCGCCAGCAGCGTCGACAGGTCTGGCATCCATGAGCAGTTCTTC. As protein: CASSVDRSGIHEQFF.

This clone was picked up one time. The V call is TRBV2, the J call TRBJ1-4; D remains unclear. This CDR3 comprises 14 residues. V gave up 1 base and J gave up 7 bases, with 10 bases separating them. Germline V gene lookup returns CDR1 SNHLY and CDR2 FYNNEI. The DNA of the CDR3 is TGTGCCAGCAGTGAAGAACGACATTCTGAAAAACTGTTTTTT. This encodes CASSEERHSEKLFF.

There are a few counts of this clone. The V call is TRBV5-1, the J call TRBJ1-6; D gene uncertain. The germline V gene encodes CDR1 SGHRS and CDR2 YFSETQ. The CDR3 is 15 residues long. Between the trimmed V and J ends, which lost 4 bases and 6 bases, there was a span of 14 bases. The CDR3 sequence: CASSPQVGSNSPLHF. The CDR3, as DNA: TGCGCCAGCAGCCCTCAGGTCGGCAGTAATTCACCCCTCCACTTT.

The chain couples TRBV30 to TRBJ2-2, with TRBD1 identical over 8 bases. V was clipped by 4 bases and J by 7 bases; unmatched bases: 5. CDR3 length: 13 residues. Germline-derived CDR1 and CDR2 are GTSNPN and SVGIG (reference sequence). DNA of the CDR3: TGTGCCTGGACCCTACAGGGGGACGGGGAGCTGTTTTTT. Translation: CAWTLQGDGELFF.

CDR3: CATIRVAGSYEQFF. The CDR3 coding sequence is TGTGCCACCATCCGCGTTGCGGGATCGTATGAGCAGTTCTTC. The chain carries TRBV7-7 and TRBJ2-1; D possibly corresponds to TRBD2 (6 bases). CDR1 and CDR2 from the germline V gene are SSHAT and FNYEAQ (reference sequence). This CDR3 has 14 residues. The ends were cut back, 10 bases at V and 8 bases at J, with 21 bases in the middle.

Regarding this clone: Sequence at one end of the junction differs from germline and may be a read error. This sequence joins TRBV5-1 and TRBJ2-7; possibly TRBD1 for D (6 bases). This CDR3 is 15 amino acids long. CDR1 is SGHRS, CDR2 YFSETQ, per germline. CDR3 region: CASSFETTDYGGSHF. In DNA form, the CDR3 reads TGCGCCAGCAGCTTCGAGACAACTGACTATGGGGGCAGTCACTTC.

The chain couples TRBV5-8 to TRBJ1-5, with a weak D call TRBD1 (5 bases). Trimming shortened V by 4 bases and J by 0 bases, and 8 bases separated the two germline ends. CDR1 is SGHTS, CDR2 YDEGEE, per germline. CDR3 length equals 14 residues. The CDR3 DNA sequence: TGTGCCAGCAGCGGGGCGGTTAGCAATCAGCCCCAGCATTTT. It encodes CASSGAVSNQPQHF.

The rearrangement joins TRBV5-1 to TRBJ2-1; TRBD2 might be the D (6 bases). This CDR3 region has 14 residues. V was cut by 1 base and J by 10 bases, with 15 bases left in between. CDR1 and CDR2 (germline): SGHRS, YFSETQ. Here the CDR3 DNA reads TGCGCCAGCAGCTTGAGTGTGAGTCGGGGGGAGCAGTTCTTC. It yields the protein CASSLSVSRGEQFF.

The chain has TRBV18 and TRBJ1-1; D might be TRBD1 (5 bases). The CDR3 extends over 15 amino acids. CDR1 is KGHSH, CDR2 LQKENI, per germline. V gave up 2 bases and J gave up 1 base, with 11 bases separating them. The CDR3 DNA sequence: TGTGCCAGCTCACCAATGCAGGGTTCGAACACTGAAGCTTTCTTT. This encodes CASSPMQGSNTEAFF.

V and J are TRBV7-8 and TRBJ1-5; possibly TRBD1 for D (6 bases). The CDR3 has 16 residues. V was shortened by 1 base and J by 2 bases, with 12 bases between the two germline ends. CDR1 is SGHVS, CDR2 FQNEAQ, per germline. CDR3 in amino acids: CASSLVGARGNQPQHF. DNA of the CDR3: TGTGCCAGCAGCTTAGTGGGGGCGAGGGGCAATCAGCCCCAGCATTTT.

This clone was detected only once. CDR3 sequence reads: CASSLGQGRLSTEAFF. As DNA, the CDR3 is TGTGCCAGCAGCTTAGGACAGGGGCGCCTTAGCACTGAAGCTTTCTTT. The V gene is TRBV7-8, the J gene TRBJ1-1; 8 nucleotides line up with TRBD1. CDR3 length equals 16 residues. V lost 1 base and J lost 4; bases outside the gene matches: 8. In germline, CDR1 is SGHVS, CDR2 FQNEAQ.

The CDR3 sequence: CASSPTGTSEQETQYF. The CDR3 DNA follows: TGCGCCAGCAGCCCCACCGGGACTAGCGAGCAAGAGACCCAGTACTTC. The J gene is TRBJ2-5, the V gene TRBV5-1; 10 bases align to TRBD2. Germline assignment: CDR1 SGHRS and CDR2 YFSETQ. Trimming at V came to 4 bases and at J to 2 bases, leaving 8 bases not matched to a gene. This CDR3 is built from 16 residues.

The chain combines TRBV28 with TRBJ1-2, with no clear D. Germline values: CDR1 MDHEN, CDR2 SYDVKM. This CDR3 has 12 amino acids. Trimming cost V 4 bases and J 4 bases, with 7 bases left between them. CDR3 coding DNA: TGTGCCAGCAGTTCCTCGCGCTATGGCTACACCTTC. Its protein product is CASSSSRYGYTF.

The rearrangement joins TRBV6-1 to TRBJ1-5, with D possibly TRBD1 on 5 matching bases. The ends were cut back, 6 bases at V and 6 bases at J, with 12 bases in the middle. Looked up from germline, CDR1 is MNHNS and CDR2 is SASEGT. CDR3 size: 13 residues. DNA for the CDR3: TGTGCCAGCAGGGACACGAGGAGTCAGCCCCAGCATTTT. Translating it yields CASRDTRSQPQHF.

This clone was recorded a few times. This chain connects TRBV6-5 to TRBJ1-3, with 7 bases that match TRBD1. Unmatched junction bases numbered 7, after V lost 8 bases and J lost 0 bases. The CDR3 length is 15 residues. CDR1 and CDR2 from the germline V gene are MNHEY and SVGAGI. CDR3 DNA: TGTGCCAGCCAAAGGACAGGAAACTCTGGAAACACCATATATTTT. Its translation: CASQRTGNSGNTIYF.

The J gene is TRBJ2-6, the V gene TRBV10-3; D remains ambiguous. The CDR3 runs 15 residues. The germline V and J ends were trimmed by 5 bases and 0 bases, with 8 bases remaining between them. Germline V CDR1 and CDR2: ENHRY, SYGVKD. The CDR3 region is CAISRQHSGANVLTF. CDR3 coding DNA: TGTGCCATCAGTCGACAACACTCTGGGGCCAACGTCCTGACTTTC.

The DNA for the CDR3 is TGTGCCAGCAGCCACAGGGACGGTTATGAAAAACTGTTTTTT. It translates to CASSHRDGYEKLFF. The chain employs TRBV5-6 and TRBJ1-4, with a possible D match to TRBD1 (6 bases). The CDR3 is 14 amino acids. Trimming took 4 bases from V and 6 from J, leaving 13 bases between them. Germline CDR1 SGHDT, CDR2 YYEEEE.

DNA of the CDR3: TGTGCCAGCAGCGGACCCGACAGGGGGCGTATAAGTGGCACTGAAGCTTTCTTT. Protein product: CASSGPDRGRISGTEAFF. The V gene is TRBV5-4, the J gene TRBJ1-1, with 10 bases aligning to TRBD1. Germline CDR1 is SGHNT and CDR2 is YYREEE (reference sequence). V lost 4 bases to trimming and J lost 4 bases; unmatched junction nucleotides: 16. This CDR3 is 18 amino acids long. Full variable domain (missing parts from reference TRBV5-4 and TRBJ1-1): ETGVTQSPTHLIKTRGQQVTLRCSSQSGHNTVSWYQQALGQGPQFIFQYYREEENGRGNFPPRFSGLQFPNYSSELNVNALELDDSALYLCASSGPDRGRISGTEAFFGQGTRLTVV.

The CDR3 is CASRPGQGAGDTQYF. CDR3 in DNA: TGTGCCAGTAGACCGGGACAGGGGGCTGGAGATACGCAGTATTTT. The chain recombines TRBV19 with TRBJ2-3; 12 bases agree with TRBD1. The CDR3 is made up of 15 amino acids. CDR1 and CDR2 (germline): LNHDA, SQIVND (reference sequence). V dropped 6 bases and J dropped 5; count of bases not matched to a gene: 6.

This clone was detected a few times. CDR3 sequence (DNA): TGTGCCAGCAGGGGACGGGGGGGCGGTCGAGATACGCAGTATTTT. The encoded protein is CASRGRGGGRDTQYF. The V and J genes are TRBV27 and TRBJ2-3; 8 positions match TRBD2. This CDR3 contains 15 residues. From germline, CDR1 is MNHEY and CDR2 SMNVEV (reference sequence). The V gene end was trimmed by 6 bases and the J gene end by 5 bases; junction bases not matched to a gene: 10.

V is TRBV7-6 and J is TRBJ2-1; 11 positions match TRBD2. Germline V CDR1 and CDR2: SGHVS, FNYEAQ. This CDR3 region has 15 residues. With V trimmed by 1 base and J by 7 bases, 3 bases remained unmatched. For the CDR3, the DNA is TGTGCCAGCAGCTTAGTAGCGGGGGGGCTGAATGAGCAGTTCTTC. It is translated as CASSLVAGGLNEQFF.

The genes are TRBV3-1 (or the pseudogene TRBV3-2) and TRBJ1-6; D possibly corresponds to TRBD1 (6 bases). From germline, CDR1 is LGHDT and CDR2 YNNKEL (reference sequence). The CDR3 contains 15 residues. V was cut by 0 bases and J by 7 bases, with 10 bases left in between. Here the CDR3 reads CASSQDNRANSPLHF. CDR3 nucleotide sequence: TGTGCCAGCAGCCAAGATAACAGGGCGAATTCACCCCTCCACTTT.

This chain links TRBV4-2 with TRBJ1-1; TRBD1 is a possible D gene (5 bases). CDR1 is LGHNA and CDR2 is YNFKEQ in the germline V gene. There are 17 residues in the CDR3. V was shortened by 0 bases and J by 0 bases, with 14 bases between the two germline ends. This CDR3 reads CASSQESGANLNTEAFF. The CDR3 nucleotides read TGTGCCAGCAGCCAAGAAAGTGGGGCAAATCTGAACACTGAAGCTTTCTTT.

The CDR3 loop reads CASSLAGLGETQYF. In DNA, the CDR3 is TGTGCCAGCAGCTTAGCGGGGTTGGGAGAGACCCAGTACTTC. The chain has TRBV11-2 and TRBJ2-5; a weak D match, TRBD2 (5 bases). V lost 1 base, J lost 4 bases, and 10 bases lay in between. CDR1 is SGHAT, CDR2 FQNNGV, per germline. The CDR3 runs 14 residues.